Sequencing of this T cell receptor (beta chain) was carried out in a study of spatial heterogeneity in lung cancer. On the study more broadly: Within raw reads, each unique TCR and UMI combination appeared on average more than ten times.

Each TCR cDNA molecule bore a unique molecular identifier. One entry per CDR3 protein, called by TCRdb with MiXCR from the 5' RACE reads. In the table there are about 38,000 distinct CDR3 sequences, 7.5% to 8% of which are singletons. The sample's time point: sample taken at primary tumor resection. Approximately 70 TRACERx patients with early, untreated non-small cell lung cancer donated samples. In each case, whole RNA from tumor, nontumor lung or frozen PBMC was sequenced unsorted. The CDR3 is 13 residues long. The V end was cut by 3 bases, the J end by 2 bases, with 9 bases between. Germline CDR1 is SGHKS and CDR2 is YYEKEE (reference sequence).

The source of this sequence is a male donor with early-stage non-small cell lung cancer. V usage is TRBV5-5 and J usage is TRBJ2-7; perhaps D is TRBD1 or TRBD2 (5 bases each). The starting material was PBMCs, obtained at surgery. CDR3 coding DNA: TGTGCCAGCAGCTCCGGGGCGCCCTACGAGCAGTACTTC. Translating gives CASSSGAPYEQYF.